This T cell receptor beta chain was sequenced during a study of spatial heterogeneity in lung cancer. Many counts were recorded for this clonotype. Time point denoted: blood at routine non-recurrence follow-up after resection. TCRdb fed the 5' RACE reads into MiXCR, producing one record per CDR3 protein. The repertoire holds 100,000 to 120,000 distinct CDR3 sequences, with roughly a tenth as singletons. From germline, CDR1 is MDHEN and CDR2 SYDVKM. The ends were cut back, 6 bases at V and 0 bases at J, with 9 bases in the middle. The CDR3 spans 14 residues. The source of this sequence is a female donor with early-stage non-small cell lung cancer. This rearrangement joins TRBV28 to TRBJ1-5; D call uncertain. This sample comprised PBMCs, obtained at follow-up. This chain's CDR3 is CASRAETSNQPQHF. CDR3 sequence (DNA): TGTGCCAGCAGAGCAGAGACTAGCAATCAGCCCCAGCATTTT.